The sequence of this T cell receptor (beta chain) was determined in a study of beta chain features in type 1 diabetes. General observations from the study: TCRB CDR3s from Type 1 diabetes patients were moderately but significantly shorter in all four CD4+ subsets. Naive, central memory and regulatory TCRB repertoires appeared more similar among patients than healthy donors.

This clone was observed a few times. Its cognate antigen is unknown. Every bit of the isolated RNA underwent reverse transcription, so sequencing read expressed TCRB transcripts. TCRdb's copy holds only in-frame clones and misses some; the assay was immunoSEQ multiplex PCR. Among just under 150,000 clones listed, about 10% were seen once. Averaging approximately 0.11 L, one heparinised blood draw came from each individual donor. Sorted populations all had greater than 95% purity. Germline assignment: CDR1 SGHRS and CDR2 YFSETQ. The CDR3 covers 15 residues. J was trimmed by 2 bases and V by 1 base; bases with no gene match: 3.

The sequence was obtained from a man in his late teens or twenties in good health. The specimen was naive CD4+ T cells from blood. This chain connects TRBV5-1 to TRBJ2-7; 10 nucleotides agree with TRBD2. The CDR3 protein is CASSLLAGGPYEQYF. The CDR3, as DNA: TGCGCCAGCAGCTTGTTAGCGGGGGGACCCTACGAGCAGTACTTC.